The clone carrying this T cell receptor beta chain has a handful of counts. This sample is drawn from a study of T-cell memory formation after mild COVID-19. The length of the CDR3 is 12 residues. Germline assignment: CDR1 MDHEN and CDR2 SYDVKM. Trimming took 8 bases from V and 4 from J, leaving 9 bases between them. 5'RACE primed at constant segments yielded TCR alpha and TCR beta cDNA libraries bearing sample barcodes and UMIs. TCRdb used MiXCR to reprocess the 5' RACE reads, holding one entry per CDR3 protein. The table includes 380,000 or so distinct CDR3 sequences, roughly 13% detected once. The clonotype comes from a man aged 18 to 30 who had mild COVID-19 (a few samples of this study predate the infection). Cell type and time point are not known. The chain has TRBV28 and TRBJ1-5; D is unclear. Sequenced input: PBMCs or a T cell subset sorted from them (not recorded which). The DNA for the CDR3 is TGTGCCAGCGATTTTACGAATCAGCCCCAGCATTTT. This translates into CASDFTNQPQHF.